Shown below are 19 T cell receptor beta chains from a single sample sequenced in a study of post-analysis software for immune sequencing data. Whole-study findings and limits: Five TRBV segments (TRBV5-6, TRBV5-1 and TRBV20-1 among them) occurred more frequently in patients than in controls.

TCR beta cDNA libraries had unique molecular identifiers. TCRdb redid the calling of the PCR reads with MiXCR, one entry per CDR3 protein. The data hold 800,000 to 950,000 distinct CDR3 sequences, with roughly 50% observed a single time. Antigen specificity for these receptors is unknown. Material for sequencing was blood. These receptors originate from a girl between 10 and 17 years old with multiple sclerosis.

This clonotype turned up a few times. The chain recombines TRBV10-3 with TRBJ2-5, with D hard to call. Germline loops: CDR1 ENHRY, CDR2 SYGVKD. The CDR3 runs to 12 residues. The ends were cut back, 3 bases at V and 0 bases at J, with 2 bases in the middle. The CDR3 loop is CAISENQETQYF. The CDR3 nucleotides read TGTGCCATCAGTGAAAACCAAGAGACCCAGTACTTC.

This clonotype has more than one count but fewer than ten. The chain joins TRBV7-9 to TRBJ2-7, with 7 bases aligning to TRBD2. CDR3 length: 16 residues. V was pared by 6 bases and J by 0 bases, with 11 bases of the junction left unmatched. Germline V gene data show CDR1 as SEHNR and CDR2 as FQNEAQ (reference sequence). CDR3 bases: TGTGCCAGCAGTTCTACCTGGGGAGGGACCTCCTACGAGCAGTACTTC. It encodes CASSSTWGGTSYEQYF. Complete variable domain (other parts from reference TRBV7-9 and TRBJ2-7): DTGVSQNPRHKITKRGQNVTFRCDPISEHNRLYWYRQTLGQGPEFLTYFQNEAQLEKSRLLSDRFSAERPKGSFSTLEIQRTEQGDSAMYLCASSSTWGGTSYEQYFGPGTRLTVT.

This clonotype has a handful of counts. The chain uses TRBV7-2 and TRBJ2-7; D uncertain. Per germline, CDR1 SGHTA and CDR2 FQGNSA. The CDR3 runs to 13 residues. Trimming shortened V by 6 bases and J by 3 bases, and 12 bases separated the two germline ends. The CDR3 reads CASRPSTHYEQYF. CDR3 in DNA: TGTGCCAGCAGACCTTCCACCCACTACGAGCAGTACTTC.

This chain connects TRBV5-1 to TRBJ1-1; D is uncertain. V dropped 0 bases and J dropped 3 bases, with 9 bases sitting between them. CDR1 SGHRS and CDR2 YFSETQ come from the germline V gene. The CDR3 length is 14 residues. The CDR3 bases are TGCGCCAGCAGCTTGGGGTCAGTTGACACTGAAGCTTTCTTT. The encoded protein is CASSLGSVDTEAFF.

The chain links TRBV29-1 to TRBJ1-2, with D possibly matching TRBD1 (5 bases). Looked up from germline, CDR1 is SQVTM and CDR2 is ANQGSEA. This CDR3 is built from 11 residues. V lost 7 bases and J lost 3, with 9 bases in between. The CDR3, as DNA: TGCAGCGCGACAGAGGACTATGGCTACACCTTC. This sequence encodes CSATEDYGYTF.

The V gene is TRBV27, the J gene TRBJ2-3; the D is unclear. Between the trimmed V and J ends, which lost 3 bases and 2 bases, there was a span of 12 bases. Germline V CDR1 and CDR2: MNHEY, SMNVEV (reference sequence). The CDR3 covers 15 residues. The CDR3 DNA reads as TGTGCCAGCAGTTTTAAGCCTGCTCCCACAGATACGCAGTATTTT. This encodes CASSFKPAPTDTQYF.

A few counts support this clonotype. This chain uses TRBV5-4 with TRBJ2-7, with a weak D call TRBD2 (6 bases). The CDR3 loop spans 13 amino acids. V lost 4 bases, J lost 7 bases, and 15 bases lay in between. Germline CDR1 reads SGHNT; CDR2 reads YYREEE (reference sequence). This CDR3 is CASSQGLNNEQYF. The DNA for the CDR3 is TGTGCCAGCAGCCAGGGACTCAACAATGAGCAGTACTTC.

This clonotype showed up just once. The chain links TRBV20-1 to TRBJ2-5; D might be TRBD2 (7 bases). V was shortened by 5 bases and J by 8 bases, with 15 bases between the two germline ends. The germline V gene encodes CDR1 DFQATT and CDR2 SNEGSKA (reference sequence). This CDR3 comprises 12 residues. CDR3 protein: CSAPPGGHTQYF. Here the CDR3 DNA reads TGCAGTGCTCCCCCGGGGGGCCACACCCAGTACTTC.

The chain couples TRBV7-9 to TRBJ2-7; 9 bases align to TRBD1. The CDR3 runs 18 residues. The germline V gene has CDR1 SEHNR and CDR2 FQNEAQ (reference sequence). V dropped 2 bases and J dropped 0; count of bases not matched to a gene: 11. CDR3: CASSLPLGQGPSSYEQYF. The CDR3 DNA reads as TGTGCCAGCAGCTTACCCCTTGGACAGGGGCCGAGCTCCTACGAGCAGTACTTC.

V gene TRBV5-6 combines with J gene TRBJ2-2; D might be TRBD1 or TRBD2, each matching 6 bases. V lost 4 bases and J 8 bases, leaving 15 bases between the germline ends. CDR1 and CDR2 from the germline V gene are SGHDT and YYEEEE. The CDR3 has 14 residues. As DNA, the CDR3 is TGTGCCAGCAGCGGAGGGCAGGGGCGTGGGGAGCTGTTTTTT. Its translation is CASSGGQGRGELFF.

The V gene is TRBV5-1, the J gene TRBJ2-1, with D maybe TRBD2 (5 bases). This CDR3 spans 13 amino acids. Germline CDR1 SGHRS, CDR2 YFSETQ. With 4 bases removed from V and 9 bases from J, the gap between germline ends came to 14 bases. The chain's CDR3 is CASSKADDPEQFF. DNA for the CDR3: TGCGCCAGCAGCAAAGCGGACGACCCTGAGCAGTTCTTC.

The V and J genes are TRBV20-1 and TRBJ1-6; D is perhaps TRBD1 (5 bases). V was clipped by 0 bases and J by 10 bases, with 16 bases between them. This CDR3 has 15 amino acids. The germline V gene encodes CDR1 DFQATT and CDR2 SNEGSKA (reference sequence). CDR3 amino acids: CSAREWDRGDSPLHF. DNA for the CDR3: TGCAGTGCTAGAGAATGGGACCGGGGTGACTCACCCCTCCACTTT.

CDR3 DNA sequence: TGTGCCAGCAGCTGGGGCTTCTCTGAAGCTTTCTTT. The encoded protein is CASSWGFSEAFF. This chain connects TRBV7-9 to TRBJ1-1; D might be TRBD1 (5 bases). The ends were cut back, 4 bases at V and 6 bases at J, with 9 bases in the middle. Germline V gene lookup returns CDR1 SEHNR and CDR2 FQNEAQ (reference sequence). The CDR3 extends over 12 amino acids.

This chain links TRBV29-1 with TRBJ2-3; 7 positions agree with TRBD2. With 1 base clipped from V and 2 bases from J, the junction kept 3 bases outside the gene matches. This CDR3 is built from 14 residues. Germline V CDR1 and CDR2: SQVTM, ANQGSEA. The chain's CDR3 is CSVEGAGFTDTQYF. The CDR3 nucleotides read TGCAGCGTTGAAGGAGCGGGATTCACAGATACGCAGTATTTT.

The table lists this clonotype with a few counts. The chain recombines TRBV12-3 or TRBV12-4 with TRBJ2-3; no definite D call. This CDR3 comprises 15 residues. V dropped 7 bases and J dropped 1 base, with 15 bases sitting between them. CDR3 in DNA: TGTGCCAGCACCTACGCGGCTGTCCGCACAGATACGCAGTATTTT. This translates into CASTYAAVRTDTQYF.

This clonotype was counted only a few times. This chain links TRBV6-1 with TRBJ2-7; the D is unclear. Looked up from germline, CDR1 is MNHNS and CDR2 is SASEGT. The CDR3 sequence is 14 residues long. Trimming removed 2 bases from V and 0 bases from J, with 8 bases in between. The CDR3 nucleotides are TGTGCCAGCAGTGAATCGGGCAGCTCCTACGAGCAGTACTTC. Translated, it gives CASSESGSSYEQYF.

This clonotype occurred a few times. The chain combines TRBV7-2 with TRBJ2-7; 7 bases fit TRBD1. Per germline, CDR1 SGHTA and CDR2 FQGNSA. The CDR3 is made up of 14 amino acids. The ends lost 6 bases at V and 2 bases at J; junction bases unmatched: 7. For the CDR3, the DNA is TGTGCCAGCAGGGGAGACAGGGTCACCTACGAGCAGTACTTC. Protein sequence: CASRGDRVTYEQYF.

V usage is TRBV2 and J usage is TRBJ2-1; D is unresolved. The DNA end is more similar to TRBJ2-7, so the J call may be wrong. Germline assignment: CDR1 SNHLY and CDR2 FYNNEI. The CDR3 contains 12 residues. CDR3 sequence reads: CASSGRLGEQYF. The CDR3 DNA reads as TGTGCCAGCAGTGGGCGCCTGGGGGAGCAGTACTTC.

This clonotype was recorded a few times. The chain couples TRBV2 to TRBJ2-3, with 8 bases aligning to TRBD2. This CDR3 is built from 14 residues. Germline V gene data show CDR1 as SNHLY and CDR2 as FYNNEI. V trimming: 6 bases; J trimming: 0 bases; junction bases outside the gene matches: 2. The CDR3 bases are TGTGCCAGCAGCGGACTAGCTAGCACAGATACGCAGTATTTT. Protein product: CASSGLASTDTQYF.